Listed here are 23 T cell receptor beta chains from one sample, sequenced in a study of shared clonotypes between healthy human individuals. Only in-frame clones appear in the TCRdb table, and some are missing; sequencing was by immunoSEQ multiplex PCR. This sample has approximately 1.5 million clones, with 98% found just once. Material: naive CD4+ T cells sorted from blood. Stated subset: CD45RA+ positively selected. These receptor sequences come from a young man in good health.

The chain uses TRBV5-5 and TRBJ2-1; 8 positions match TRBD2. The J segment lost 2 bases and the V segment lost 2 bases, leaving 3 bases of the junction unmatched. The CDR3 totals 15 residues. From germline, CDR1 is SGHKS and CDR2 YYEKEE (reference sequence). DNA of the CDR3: TGTGCCAGCAGCTTTTACGGGAGGGCCTACAATGAGCAGTTCTTC. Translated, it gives CASSFYGRAYNEQFF. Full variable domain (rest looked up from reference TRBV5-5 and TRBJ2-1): DAGVTQSPTHLIKTRGQQVTLRCSPISGHKSVSWYQQVLGQGPQFIFQYYEKEERGRGNFPDRFSARQFPNYSSELNVNALLLGDSALYLCASSFYGRAYNEQFFGPGTRLTVL.

The CDR3 sequence: CASGRDNANNQPQHF. CDR3 DNA: TGTGCCAGCGGGCGGGACAACGCAAACAATCAGCCCCAGCATTTT. V gene TRBV28 combines with J gene TRBJ1-5; D might be TRBD1 (6 bases). Deletions cut 8 bases from V and 3 bases from J, with 17 bases between. CDR3 length: 15 residues. The germline gives CDR1 MDHEN, CDR2 SYDVKM.

The CDR3 protein is CASSQRAASNNEKLFF. For the CDR3, the DNA is TGTGCCAGCAGCCAAAGGGCGGCCAGCAATAATGAAAAACTGTTTTTT. The chain has TRBV14 and TRBJ1-4; D gene uncertain. This CDR3 has 16 amino acids. Germline assignment: CDR1 SGHDN and CDR2 FVKESK. The ends were cut back, 2 bases at V and 4 bases at J, with 14 bases in the middle.

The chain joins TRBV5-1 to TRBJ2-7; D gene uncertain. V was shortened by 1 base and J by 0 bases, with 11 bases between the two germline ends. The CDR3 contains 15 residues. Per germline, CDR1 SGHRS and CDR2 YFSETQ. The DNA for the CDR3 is TGCGCCAGCAGCTTGCTTCAGAACCCCTCCTACGAGCAGTACTTC. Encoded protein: CASSLLQNPSYEQYF.

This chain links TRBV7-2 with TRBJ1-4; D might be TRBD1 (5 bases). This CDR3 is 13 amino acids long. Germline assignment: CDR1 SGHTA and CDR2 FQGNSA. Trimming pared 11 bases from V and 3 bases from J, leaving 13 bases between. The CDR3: CAGRGSPNEKLFF. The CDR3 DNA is TGTGCCGGTCGGGGCTCTCCTAATGAAAAACTGTTTTTT.

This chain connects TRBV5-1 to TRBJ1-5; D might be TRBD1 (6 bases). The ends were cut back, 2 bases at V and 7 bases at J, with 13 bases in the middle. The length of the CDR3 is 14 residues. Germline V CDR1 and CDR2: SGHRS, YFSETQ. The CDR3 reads CASSLTGSGQPQHF. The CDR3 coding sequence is TGCGCCAGCAGCTTAACAGGGTCGGGGCAGCCCCAGCATTTT.

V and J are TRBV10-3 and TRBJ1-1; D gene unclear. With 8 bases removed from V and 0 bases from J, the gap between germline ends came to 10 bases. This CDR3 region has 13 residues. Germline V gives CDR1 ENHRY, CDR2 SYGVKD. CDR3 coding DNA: TGTGCCATCCAGGAAGGTATGAACACTGAAGCTTTCTTT. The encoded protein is CAIQEGMNTEAFF.

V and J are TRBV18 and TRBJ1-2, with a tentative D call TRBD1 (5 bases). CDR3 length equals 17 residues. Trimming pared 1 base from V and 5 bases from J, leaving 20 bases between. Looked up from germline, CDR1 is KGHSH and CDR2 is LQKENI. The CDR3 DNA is TGTGCCAGCTCACCACTCTTCCTCCCTGTGGGGGAGTATGGCTACACCTTC. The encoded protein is CASSPLFLPVGEYGYTF. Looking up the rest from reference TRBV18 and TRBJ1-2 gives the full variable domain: NAGVMQNPRHLVRRRGQEARLRCSPMKGHSHVYWYRQLPEEGLKFMVYLQKENIIDESGMPKERFSAEFPKEGPSILRIQQVVRGDSAAYFCASSPLFLPVGEYGYTFGSGTRLTVV.

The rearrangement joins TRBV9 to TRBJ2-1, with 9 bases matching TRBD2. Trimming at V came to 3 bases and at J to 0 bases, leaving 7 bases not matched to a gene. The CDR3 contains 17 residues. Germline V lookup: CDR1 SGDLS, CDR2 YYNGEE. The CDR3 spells CASSAGLARSSYNEQFF. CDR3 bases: TGTGCCAGCAGCGCCGGACTAGCGCGGAGCTCCTACAATGAGCAGTTCTTC. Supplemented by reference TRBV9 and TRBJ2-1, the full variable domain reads DSGVTQTPKHLITATGQRVTLRCSPRSGDLSVYWYQQSLDQGLQFLIQYYNGEERAKGNILERFSAQQFPDLHSELNLSSLELGDSALYFCASSAGLARSSYNEQFFGPGTRLTVL.

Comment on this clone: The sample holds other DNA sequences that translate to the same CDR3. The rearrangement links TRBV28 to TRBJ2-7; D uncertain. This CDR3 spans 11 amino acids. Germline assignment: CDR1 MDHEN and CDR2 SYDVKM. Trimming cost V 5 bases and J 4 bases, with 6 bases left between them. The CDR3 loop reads CASSPKYEQYF. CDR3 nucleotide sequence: TGTGCCAGCAGTCCGAAATACGAGCAGTACTTC.

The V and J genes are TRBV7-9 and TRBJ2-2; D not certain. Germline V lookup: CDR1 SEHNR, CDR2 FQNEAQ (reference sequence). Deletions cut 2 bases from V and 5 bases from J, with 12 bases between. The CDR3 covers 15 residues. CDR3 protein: CASSLMERLTGELFF. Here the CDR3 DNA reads TGTGCCAGCAGCTTAATGGAGAGGTTGACCGGGGAGCTGTTTTTT.

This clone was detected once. DNA of the CDR3: TGTGCCAGCACCCACACTTCCTACGAGCAGTACTTC. Encoded protein: CASTHTSYEQYF. This chain uses TRBV6-1 with TRBJ2-7; D is undetermined. Germline CDR1 and CDR2: MNHNS and SASEGT. V was trimmed by 7 bases and J by 1 base, leaving 8 bases between them. This CDR3 has 12 amino acids.

In nucleotides, the CDR3 is TGTGCCAGCAGTGGCATGTACGAGCAGTACTTC. Translation gives CASSGMYEQYF. The gene calls are TRBV6-5 and TRBJ2-7; no clear D. Germline V gene data show CDR1 as MNHEY and CDR2 as SVGAGI. The CDR3 is 11 residues long. The germline V and J ends were trimmed by 5 bases and 4 bases, with 6 bases remaining between them.

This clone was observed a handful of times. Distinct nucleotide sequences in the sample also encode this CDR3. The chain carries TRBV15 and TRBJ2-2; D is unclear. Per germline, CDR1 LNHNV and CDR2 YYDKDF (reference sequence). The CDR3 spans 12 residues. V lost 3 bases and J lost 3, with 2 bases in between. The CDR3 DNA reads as TGTGCCACCAGCAGGGACACCGGGGAGCTGTTTTTT. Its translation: CATSRDTGELFF. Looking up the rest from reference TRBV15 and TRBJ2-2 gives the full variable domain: DAMVIQNPRYQVTQFGKPVTLSCSQTLNHNVMYWYQQKSSQAPKLLFHYYDKDFNNEADTPDNFQSRRPNTSFCFLDIRSPGLGDTAMYLCATSRDTGELFFGEGSRLTVL.

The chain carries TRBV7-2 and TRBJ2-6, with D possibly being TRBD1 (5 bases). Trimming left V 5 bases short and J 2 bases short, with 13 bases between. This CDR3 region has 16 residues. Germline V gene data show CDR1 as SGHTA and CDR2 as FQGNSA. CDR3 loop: CASSPEIGAGANVLTF. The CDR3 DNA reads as TGTGCCAGCAGCCCAGAGATAGGGGCTGGGGCCAACGTCCTGACTTTC.

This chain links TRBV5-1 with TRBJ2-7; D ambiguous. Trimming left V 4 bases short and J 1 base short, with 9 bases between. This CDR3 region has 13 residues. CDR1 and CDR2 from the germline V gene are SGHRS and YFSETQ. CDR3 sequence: CASSTDGSYEQYF. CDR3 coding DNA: TGCGCCAGCAGCACCGACGGGTCCTACGAGCAGTACTTC.

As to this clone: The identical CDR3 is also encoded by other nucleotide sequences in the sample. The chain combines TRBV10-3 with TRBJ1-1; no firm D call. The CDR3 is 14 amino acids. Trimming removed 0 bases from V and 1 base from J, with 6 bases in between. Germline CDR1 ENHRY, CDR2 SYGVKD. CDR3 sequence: CAISESRGNTEAFF. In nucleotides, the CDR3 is TGTGCCATCAGTGAGTCGCGTGGGAACACTGAAGCTTTCTTT.

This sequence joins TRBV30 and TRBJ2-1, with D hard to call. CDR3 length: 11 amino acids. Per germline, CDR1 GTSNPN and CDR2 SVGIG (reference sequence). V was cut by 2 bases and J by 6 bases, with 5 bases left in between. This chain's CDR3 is CAWSYSNEQFF. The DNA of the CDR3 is TGTGCCTGGAGTTATAGCAATGAGCAGTTCTTC.

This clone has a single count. CDR3 coding DNA: TGTGCCAGCAGACAATGGAGGGGGGCCAAAAACATTCAGTACTTC. Its protein is CASRQWRGAKNIQYF. The chain joins TRBV11-2 to TRBJ2-4; D might be TRBD1 or TRBD2, each matching 6 bases. Germline V gene sequence: CDR1 SGHAT, CDR2 FQNNGV. Trimming cost V 6 bases and J 1 base, with 13 bases left between them. CDR3 size: 15 residues.

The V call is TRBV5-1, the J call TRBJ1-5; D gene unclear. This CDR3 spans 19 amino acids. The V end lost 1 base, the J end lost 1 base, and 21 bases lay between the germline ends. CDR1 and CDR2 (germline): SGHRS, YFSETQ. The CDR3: CASSLLKGWRGRSNQPQHF. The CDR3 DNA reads TGCGCCAGCAGCTTGCTCAAGGGTTGGCGGGGTAGGAGCAATCAGCCCCAGCATTTT. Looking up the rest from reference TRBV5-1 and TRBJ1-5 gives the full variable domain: KAGVTQTPRYLIKTRGQQVTLSCSPISGHRSVSWYQQTPGQGLQFLFEYFSETQRNKGNFPGRFSGRQFSNSRSEMNVSTLELGDSALYLCASSLLKGWRGRSNQPQHFGDGTRLSIL.

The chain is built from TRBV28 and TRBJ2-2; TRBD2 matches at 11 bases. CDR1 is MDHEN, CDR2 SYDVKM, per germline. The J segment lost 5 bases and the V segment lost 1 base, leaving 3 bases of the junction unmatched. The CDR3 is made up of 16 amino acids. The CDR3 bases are TGTGCCAGCAGTTTATTTGGGACTAGCGGAACCGGGGAGCTGTTTTTT. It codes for CASSLFGTSGTGELFF.

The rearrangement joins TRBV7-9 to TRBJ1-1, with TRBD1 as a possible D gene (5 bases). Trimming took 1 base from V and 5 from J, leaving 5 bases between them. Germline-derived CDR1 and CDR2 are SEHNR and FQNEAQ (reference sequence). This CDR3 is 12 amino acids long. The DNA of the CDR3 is TGTGCCAGCAGCTTAGACAGGACTGAAGCTTTCTTT. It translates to CASSLDRTEAFF.

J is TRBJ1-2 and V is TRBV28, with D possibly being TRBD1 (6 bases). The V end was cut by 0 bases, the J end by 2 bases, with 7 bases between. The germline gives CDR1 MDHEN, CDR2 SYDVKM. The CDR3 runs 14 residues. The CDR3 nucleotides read TGTGCCAGCAGTTTATGGGGGACAAACTATGGCTACACCTTC. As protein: CASSLWGTNYGYTF.